This entry features one T cell receptor beta chain sequence. This entry comes from a study of technical replicates of blood from a few donors. Profiled with immunoSEQ multiplex PCR; TCRdb holds only in-frame clones, not every one. The data contain roughly 50,000 clones, about 95% of them seen just once; the ten biggest clones take up 3.1%. V dropped 0 bases and J dropped 3 bases, with 19 bases sitting between them. The CDR3 totals 18 residues. Germline V gives CDR1 SGHKS, CDR2 YYEKEE (reference sequence). Sequencing was done on a sample of PBMCs. The clonotype was recovered from a human donor in good health. Some clones in this sample may be carry-over from other donors' samples. V gene TRBV5-5 combines with J gene TRBJ2-1; possible D gene TRBD2, 5 bases. The CDR3 spells CASSLAVMGWENYNEQFF. The CDR3 nucleotides are TGTGCCAGCAGCTTGGCCGTAATGGGGTGGGAGAACTACAATGAGCAGTTCTTC.